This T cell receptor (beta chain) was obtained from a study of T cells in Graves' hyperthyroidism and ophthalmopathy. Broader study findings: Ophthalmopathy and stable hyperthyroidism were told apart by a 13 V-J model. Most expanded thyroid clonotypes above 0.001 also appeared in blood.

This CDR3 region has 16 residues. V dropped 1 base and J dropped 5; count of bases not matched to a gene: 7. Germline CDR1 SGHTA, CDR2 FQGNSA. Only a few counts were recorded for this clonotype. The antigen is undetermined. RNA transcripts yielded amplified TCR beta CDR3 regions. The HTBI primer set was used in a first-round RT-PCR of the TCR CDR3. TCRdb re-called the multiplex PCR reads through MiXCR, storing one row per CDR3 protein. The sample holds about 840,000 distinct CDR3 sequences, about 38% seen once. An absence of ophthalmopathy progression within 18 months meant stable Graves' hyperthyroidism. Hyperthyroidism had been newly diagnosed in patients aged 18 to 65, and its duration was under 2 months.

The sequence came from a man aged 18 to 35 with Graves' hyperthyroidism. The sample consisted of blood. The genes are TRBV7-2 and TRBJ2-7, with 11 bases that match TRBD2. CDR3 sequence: CASSLGLLAGVHEQYF. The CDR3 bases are TGTGCCAGCAGCTTAGGACTACTAGCGGGAGTCCACGAGCAGTACTTC.